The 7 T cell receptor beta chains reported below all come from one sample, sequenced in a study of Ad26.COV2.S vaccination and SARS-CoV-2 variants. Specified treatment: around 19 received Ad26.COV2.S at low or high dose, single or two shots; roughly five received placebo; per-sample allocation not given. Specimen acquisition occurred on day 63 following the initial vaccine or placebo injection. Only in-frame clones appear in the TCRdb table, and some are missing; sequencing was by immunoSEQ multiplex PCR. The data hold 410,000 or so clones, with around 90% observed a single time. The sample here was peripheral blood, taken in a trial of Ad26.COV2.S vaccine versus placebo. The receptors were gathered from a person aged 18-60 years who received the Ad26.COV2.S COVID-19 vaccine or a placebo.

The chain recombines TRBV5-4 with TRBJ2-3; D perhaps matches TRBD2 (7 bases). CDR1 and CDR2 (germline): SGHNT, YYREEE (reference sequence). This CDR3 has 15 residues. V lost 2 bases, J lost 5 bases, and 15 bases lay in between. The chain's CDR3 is CASSLATGRGDTQYF. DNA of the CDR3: TGTGCCAGCAGCTTAGCCACAGGGAGGGGAGATACGCAGTATTTT.

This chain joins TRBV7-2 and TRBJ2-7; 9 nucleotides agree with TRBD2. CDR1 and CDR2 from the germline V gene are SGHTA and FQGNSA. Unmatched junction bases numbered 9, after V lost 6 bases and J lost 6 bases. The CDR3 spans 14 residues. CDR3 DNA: TGTGCCAGCAGTTTTGGCGGGAGGGCCTCCGAGCAGTACTTC. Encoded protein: CASSFGGRASEQYF.

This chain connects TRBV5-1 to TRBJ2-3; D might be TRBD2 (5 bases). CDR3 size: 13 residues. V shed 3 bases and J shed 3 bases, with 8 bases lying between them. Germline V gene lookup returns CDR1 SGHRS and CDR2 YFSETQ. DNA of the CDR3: TGCGCCAGCAGCTCAGAGGGAACAGATACGCAGTATTTT. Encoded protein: CASSSEGTDTQYF.

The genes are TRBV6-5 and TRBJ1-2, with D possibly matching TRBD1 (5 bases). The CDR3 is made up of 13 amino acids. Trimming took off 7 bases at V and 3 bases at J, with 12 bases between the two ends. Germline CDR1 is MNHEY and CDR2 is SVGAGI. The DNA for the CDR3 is TGTGCCAGCACCCATTCGACAGACTATGGCTACACCTTC. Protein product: CASTHSTDYGYTF.

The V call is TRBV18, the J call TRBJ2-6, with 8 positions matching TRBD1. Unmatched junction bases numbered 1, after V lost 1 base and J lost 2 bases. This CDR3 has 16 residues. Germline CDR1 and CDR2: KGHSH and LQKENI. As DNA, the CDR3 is TGTGCCAGCTCACCACAGACAGGGGCTGGGGCCAACGTCCTGACTTTC. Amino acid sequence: CASSPQTGAGANVLTF.

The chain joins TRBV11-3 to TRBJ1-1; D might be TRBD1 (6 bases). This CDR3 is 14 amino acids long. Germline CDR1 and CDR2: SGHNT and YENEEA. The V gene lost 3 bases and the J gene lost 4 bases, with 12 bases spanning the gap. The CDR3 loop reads CASSLRGRGTEAFF. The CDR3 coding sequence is TGTGCCAGCAGCTTGAGGGGCAGGGGCACTGAAGCTTTCTTT. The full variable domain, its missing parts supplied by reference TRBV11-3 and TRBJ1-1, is EAGVVQSPRYKIIEKKQPVAFWCNPISGHNTLYWYLQNLGQGPELLIRYENEEAVDDSQLPKDRFSAERLKGVDSTLKIQPAELGDSAVYLCASSLRGRGTEAFFGQGTRLTVV.

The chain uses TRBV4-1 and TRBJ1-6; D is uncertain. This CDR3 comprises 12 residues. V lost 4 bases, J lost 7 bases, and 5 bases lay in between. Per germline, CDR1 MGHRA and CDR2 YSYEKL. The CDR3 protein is CASSLGNSPLHF. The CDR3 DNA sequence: TGCGCCAGCAGCCTCGGAAATTCACCCCTCCACTTT.